The present T cell receptor (beta chain) was sequenced within a study of T-cell memory formation after mild COVID-19. This clonotype has more than one count but fewer than ten. V was clipped by 4 bases and J by 3 bases; unmatched bases: 4. CDR3 size: 15 residues. Germline CDR1 and CDR2: LGHDT and YNNKEL (reference sequence). One entry per CDR3 protein results from TCRdb running MiXCR on the 5' RACE reads. Among about 180,000 distinct CDR3 sequences listed, roughly 16% were seen once. This sequence joins TRBV3-1 and TRBJ2-7, with 12 bases that match TRBD2. Material: PBMCs or a T cell subset sorted from them (not recorded which). The source of this sequence is an adult woman who had mild COVID-19 (a few samples of this study predate the infection). Cell type and time point are not known. For the CDR3, the DNA is TGTGCCAGCAGCCCGACTAGCGGGGGTAGCTACGAGCAGTACTTC. Protein product: CASSPTSGGSYEQYF.